What follows describes a single T cell receptor beta chain. The source of the sample is a study of CD8 T cells in Susac syndrome. The V and J ends lost 7 bases and 6 bases, in that order; junction bases with no gene match: 9. Germline V gives CDR1 MNHEY, CDR2 SVGAGI. The CDR3 has 14 residues. Sequencing of TCR beta was performed on blood CD8+ T cells and on blood CD4+ T cells. Reverse transcription used roughly 0.5 to 1 ug RNA and random hexamers. TCRdb re-derived calls from the immunoSEQ multiplex PCR reads in MiXCR, one entry per CDR3 protein. The repertoire holds about 120,000 distinct CDR3 sequences, with around 94% as singletons.

The TCR comes from a human donor with Susac syndrome. Source material: CD8+ T cells from PBMCs. The chain recombines TRBV6-5 with TRBJ2-1, with 7 bases aligning to TRBD2. CDR3 nucleotide sequence: TGTGCCAGCATCCCTCGGTCTAGCGGCAATGAGCAGTTCTTC. Its translation is CASIPRSSGNEQFF.